A selection of T cell receptor beta chains follows, all from one sample in a study of OX40 agonist ivuxolimab in advanced cancers. Produced via immunoSEQ multiplex PCR; TCRdb's table is partial and in-frame only. The data contain tens of thousands of clones, about four fifths of them seen just once; the ten biggest clones take up around 1.4%. The sequences come from CD4+ or CD8+ T cells sorted from blood, collected in a trial of the OX40 agonist ivuxolimab. All receptors derive from an adult with an advanced solid tumor such as melanoma, head and neck, liver or kidney cancer. The conserved cysteine and the conserved F or W are not part of the CDR3 here. Each record gives: J gene, CDR3 length, V gene, CDR3 protein.

>TRBJ1-3|11|TRBV21-1
ASSHPKGNTIY
>TRBJ1-3|14|TRBV7-2
ASSLAGQGSGNTIY
>TRBJ2-7|13|TRBV9
ASSPRAALSYEQY
>TRBJ1-1|12|TRBV25-1
ASRLTGLYTEAF
>TRBJ2-5|9|TRBV30
AWSTQETQY
>TRBJ2-7|13|TRBV11-2
ASSLKSGTSTEQY
>TRBJ1-2|12|TRBV7-2
ASSLIQGAYGYT
>TRBJ1-3|13|TRBV6-1
ASSRGRSSGNTIY
>TRBJ1-2|11|TRBV30
AWSVLRSYGYT
>TRBJ2-7|13|TRBV9
ASSVEHPNSYEQY
>TRBJ1-2|12|TRBV28
AIPIRGPARGYT
>TRBJ2-7|14|TRBV30
AWSVFSGRVSYEQY
>TRBJ2-3|14|TRBV7-2
ASSLGAGPILDTQY
>TRBJ1-6|13|TRBV27
ASSLSDLRNSPLH
>TRBJ2-7|13|TRBV9
ASSVSGESFYEQY
>TRBJ2-2|10|TRBV7-2
ASSLLAGELF
>TRBJ2-7|11|TRBV13
ASSLGLIHEQY
>TRBJ2-1|14|TRBV5-6
ASSTLVASSPNEQF
>TRBJ2-6|10|TRBV19
AISSGANVLT
>-|13|TRBV11-2
ASSQPGQGFNEQY
>TRBJ1-4|14|TRBV7-9
ASSLVTQGGGEKLF
>TRBJ2-5|14|TRBV7-9
ASSLATAAPMETQY
>TRBJ2-3|12|TRBV2
ASGLADSTDTQY
>TRBJ1-1|10|TRBV29-1
SLRPGEAEAF
>TRBJ1-1|16|TRBV5-8
ASSQLAGQIIKNTEAF
>TRBJ1-1|13|TRBV7-9
ASSPRTGMNTEAF
>TRBJ2-5|13|TRBV5-4
ASSFGTGLQETQY
>TRBJ2-7|12|TRBV28
ASTPGLAGGEQY
>TRBJ2-5|12|TRBV27
ASSSYDNQETQY
>TRBJ2-5|16|TRBV7-9
ASSLWGGIAGGGETQY
>TRBJ2-7|11|TRBV19
ASSGQGRSEQY
>TRBJ1-5|10|TRBV6-1
ASGDSNQPQH
>TRBJ2-3|14|TRBV4-3
ASSQDRGQVGVREY
>TRBJ2-5|13|TRBV11-2
ASSPPGLAEETQY
>TRBJ1-2|11|TRBV18
ASSNLPTYGYT